The clone carrying this TCR beta chain was seen just once. Its antigen is unidentified. The data originate from a study of T cell responses to AZD1222 COVID-19 vaccine. Notes on the study in general: After the peak T cell response, and only then, were repertoires sampled. Spike-specific TCR breadth and depth went up after people got two AZD1222 doses. Donors skewed white British and female; clonal diversity was possibly underestimated. Vaccine-associated CD4 TCRs spanned spike, dominant at 160-218 and 743-854.

Assay used: immunoSEQ multiplex PCR; TCRdb lists only in-frame clones, some missing. The sample yields 150,000 to 200,000 clones, about 90% seen once. The CDR3 loop spans 14 amino acids. Germline CDR1 is SGHRS and CDR2 is YFSETQ. V was trimmed by 2 bases and J by 6 bases, leaving 14 bases between them. The origin of this receptor is an adult in good health. V is TRBV5-1 and J is TRBJ1-2; no definite D call. Source: peripheral blood, taken on day 0 of AZD1222 vaccination. The CDR3 nucleotides are TGCGCCAGCAGCTTATGGACGGGGTCGAATGGCTACACCTTC. As protein: CASSLWTGSNGYTF.